Below are 9 T cell receptor beta chains sequenced from a single sample in a study of blood T cell repertoires in COVID-19 (dated by TCRdb to 2018 to 2021). Library preparation used the immunoSEQ multiplex PCR assay. The clones in this table, taken by TCRdb from immuneACCESS, are in-frame only. Not every clone is retained; where verified, under half of the shortfall comes from an unresolved V gene, and the cause of the rest is unknown. Within this sample are 250,000 to 400,000 clones, with under 90% of them counted one time only. Together, the top ten hold roughly 2.9% of the sample. Sample: peripheral blood. The receptors were sampled from a woman aged 30 to 39 with COVID-19, enrolled during active disease.

This clone has only one observation. This sequence joins TRBV19 and TRBJ1-5, with D perhaps matching TRBD1 (5 bases). Germline V CDR1 and CDR2: LNHDA, SQIVND (reference sequence). CDR3 length: 16 amino acids. V gave up 6 bases and J gave up 1 base, with 16 bases separating them. In nucleotides, the CDR3 is TGTGCCAGTAGCCCCGCTACGGGGGTAAGCAATCAGCCCCAGCATTTT. The encoded protein is CASSPATGVSNQPQHF.

The V and J genes are TRBV7-3 and TRBJ2-1; 9 bases map to TRBD1. Trimming at V came to 5 bases and at J to 6 bases, leaving 11 bases not matched to a gene. Germline V gives CDR1 SGHTA, CDR2 FQGTGA. The CDR3 consists of 16 residues. This CDR3 is CASSLSTGGVRNEQFF. CDR3 in DNA: TGTGCCAGCAGCCTTTCAACAGGGGGCGTTCGCAATGAGCAGTTCTTC.

The rearrangement joins TRBV5-4 to TRBJ2-2; TRBD1 matches at 7 bases. The CDR3 has 16 residues. From germline, CDR1 is SGHNT and CDR2 YYREEE (reference sequence). J lost 6 bases, V lost 2 bases, and 10 bases had no gene match. This CDR3 is CASSFRLPRGPGELFF. The CDR3 nucleotides are TGTGCCAGCAGCTTCCGACTCCCGAGGGGGCCCGGGGAGCTGTTTTTT.

V is TRBV19 and J is TRBJ1-1, with a tentative D call TRBD1 (6 bases). The CDR3 runs to 13 residues. Germline V lookup: CDR1 LNHDA, CDR2 SQIVND (reference sequence). V was trimmed by 7 bases and J by 4 bases, leaving 13 bases between them. DNA for the CDR3: TGTGCCAGTAACCAGGGGACGAGCACTGAAGCTTTCTTT. This gives the protein CASNQGTSTEAFF.

The gene calls are TRBV6-4 and TRBJ2-1; TRBD2 aligns across 9 bases. The CDR3 is made up of 16 amino acids. Germline V CDR1 and CDR2: MRHNA, SNTAGT. The junction had 12 bases not matched to a gene; V was cut back by 3 bases and J by 9 bases. The CDR3 DNA reads as TGTGCCAGCAGTGAGGATGGTAGCGGGAGAAGAAGTGAGCAGTTCTTC. Protein product: CASSEDGSGRRSEQFF.

The chain uses TRBV29-1 and TRBJ2-1, with TRBD2 matching over 10 bases. The trim removed 7 bases at V and 0 bases at J, leaving 9 bases unmatched. The CDR3 extends over 16 amino acids. Germline assignment: CDR1 SQVTM and CDR2 ANQGSEA. The CDR3 DNA sequence: TGCAGCGGAAGGACTAGCGGTTTCAGCTCCTACAATGAGCAGTTCTTC. Protein product: CSGRTSGFSSYNEQFF.

V and J are TRBV27 and TRBJ2-1, with D maybe TRBD1 (5 bases). Germline CDR1 is MNHEY and CDR2 is SMNVEV (reference sequence). The CDR3 runs to 14 residues. V dropped 2 bases and J dropped 4 bases, with 9 bases sitting between them. The CDR3 DNA is TGTGCCAGCAGTTTAGGAACAGGATACAATGAGCAGTTCTTC. Translated, it gives CASSLGTGYNEQFF.

This chain uses TRBV5-1 with TRBJ1-3; D uncertain. There are 14 residues in the CDR3. Germline values: CDR1 SGHRS, CDR2 YFSETQ. V was cut by 1 base and J by 7 bases, with 12 bases left in between. DNA for the CDR3: TGCGCCAGCAGCTTGCACACCGCGGCCAACACCATATATTTT. The encoded protein is CASSLHTAANTIYF.

The chain recombines TRBV4-1 with TRBJ2-7; tentatively, D is TRBD1 (6 bases). CDR1 and CDR2 from the germline V gene are MGHRA and YSYEKL. Trimming pared 3 bases from V and 4 bases from J, leaving 10 bases between. The CDR3 has 13 amino acids. The CDR3 nucleotides are TGCGCCAGCAGCCAGCCAGGGGATTACGAGCAGTACTTC. Its translation: CASSQPGDYEQYF.